One sample yielded the 11 T cell receptor beta chains listed below, sequenced in a study of early T cells in non-severe SARS-CoV-2 infection. TCRdb recomputed calls from the 5' RACE reads with MiXCR, one row per CDR3 protein. The data contain more than 60,000 distinct CDR3 sequences, approximately 13% of them seen just once; the ten biggest clones take up roughly 5.5%. The sample comprised whole blood. Receptors were obtained from an adult who was a healthcare worker with PCR-confirmed SARS-CoV-2 infection or an uninfected control (not recorded which).

This CDR3 is CASSPRLNIEAFF. CDR3 bases: TGTGCCAGCTCACCACGCCTGAACATAGAAGCTTTCTTT. The chain is built from TRBV18 and TRBJ1-1, with no clear D. The CDR3 runs 13 residues. V shed 1 base and J shed 8 bases, with 11 bases lying between them. Per germline, CDR1 KGHSH and CDR2 LQKENI.

The gene calls are TRBV20-1 and TRBJ2-2; 7 bases agree with TRBD1. The CDR3 runs 12 residues. Germline V CDR1 and CDR2: DFQATT, SNEGSKA (reference sequence). V trimming: 4 bases; J trimming: 7 bases; junction bases outside the gene matches: 3. Here the CDR3 reads CSANRGVGELFF. In DNA form, the CDR3 reads TGCAGTGCTAACAGGGGAGTCGGGGAGCTGTTTTTT.

This clonotype was picked up a small number of times. The chain has TRBV7-9 and TRBJ1-4, with D possibly being TRBD1 (6 bases). Trimming took off 3 bases at V and 8 bases at J, with 10 bases between the two ends. CDR1 is SEHNR and CDR2 is FQNEAQ in the germline V gene (reference sequence). The CDR3 has 13 amino acids. CDR3 sequence: CASSLADREKLFF. The CDR3, as DNA: TGTGCCAGCAGCTTGGCCGACAGGGAAAAACTGTTTTTT.

This clonotype came up many times. The rearrangement links TRBV4-1 to TRBJ2-7; 7 nucleotides align to TRBD1. Germline V gives CDR1 MGHRA, CDR2 YSYEKL. V lost 0 bases and J lost 7; bases outside the gene matches: 6. There are 14 residues in the CDR3. The CDR3 sequence: CASSQEGQLLEQYF. CDR3 bases: TGCGCCAGCAGCCAAGAGGGACAGCTTTTGGAGCAGTACTTC.

The V call is TRBV4-2, the J call TRBJ2-7; 8 positions agree with TRBD1. J was trimmed by 4 bases and V by 3 bases; bases with no gene match: 8. Germline assignment: CDR1 LGHNA and CDR2 YNFKEQ. This CDR3 has 15 amino acids. The CDR3 spells CASSHRDDRGYEQYF. The CDR3 coding sequence is TGTGCCAGCAGCCACCGAGACGACAGGGGATACGAGCAGTACTTC.

This clonotype was seen many times. The CDR3 sequence is CASSLGGTARRGTEAFF. In DNA form, the CDR3 reads TGTGCCAGCAGTTTGGGAGGGACAGCCAGGAGGGGGACTGAAGCTTTCTTT. The V and J genes are TRBV27 and TRBJ1-1; 7 positions agree with TRBD1. This CDR3 contains 17 residues. After removal of 3 bases from V and 5 bases from J, the junction contained 15 bases not matched to a gene. Germline V lookup: CDR1 MNHEY, CDR2 SMNVEV (reference sequence).

The chain is built from TRBV28 and TRBJ2-3; perhaps TRBD1 as D (6 bases). The CDR3 is 15 residues long. Germline CDR1 MDHEN, CDR2 SYDVKM. V was shortened by 3 bases and J by 2 bases, with 12 bases between the two germline ends. The CDR3: CASSFRQAFTDTQYF. The CDR3 DNA reads as TGTGCCAGCAGTTTTCGACAGGCGTTCACAGATACGCAGTATTTT.

This clonotype showed up many times. V gene TRBV18 combines with J gene TRBJ1-1; possibly TRBD1 for D (5 bases). Germline CDR1 and CDR2: KGHSH and LQKENI. V gave up 6 bases and J gave up 3 bases, with 14 bases separating them. The CDR3 runs 14 residues. DNA for the CDR3: TGTGCCAGCTCCCGCAGCGGGGGGTACACTGAAGCTTTCTTT. Translated, it gives CASSRSGGYTEAFF.

This clonotype occurred many times. This CDR3 is CASSLWGHEQFF. CDR3 nucleotides: TGTGCCAGCAGTTTATGGGGACACGAGCAGTTCTTC. This chain joins TRBV28 and TRBJ2-1; maybe TRBD1 (6 bases). V lost 0 bases to trimming and J lost 10 bases, with 7 bases between them. Looked up from germline, CDR1 is MDHEN and CDR2 is SYDVKM. This CDR3 comprises 12 residues.

CDR3 DNA: TGTGCCAGCAGTTTATGGGGCACCGGGGAGCTGTTTTTT. As protein: CASSLWGTGELFF. The rearrangement uses TRBV28 and TRBJ2-2; D remains ambiguous. The germline gives CDR1 MDHEN, CDR2 SYDVKM. V was cut by 0 bases and J by 4 bases, with 3 bases left in between. The CDR3 has 13 residues.

V usage is TRBV11-2 and J usage is TRBJ2-5; D perhaps matches TRBD1 (6 bases). This CDR3 contains 15 residues. V was trimmed by 3 bases and J by 2 bases, leaving 13 bases between them. Per germline, CDR1 SGHAT and CDR2 FQNNGV. The CDR3 sequence: CASSFRQAGQETQYF. DNA of the CDR3: TGTGCCAGCAGCTTTAGACAGGCCGGGCAAGAGACCCAGTACTTC.